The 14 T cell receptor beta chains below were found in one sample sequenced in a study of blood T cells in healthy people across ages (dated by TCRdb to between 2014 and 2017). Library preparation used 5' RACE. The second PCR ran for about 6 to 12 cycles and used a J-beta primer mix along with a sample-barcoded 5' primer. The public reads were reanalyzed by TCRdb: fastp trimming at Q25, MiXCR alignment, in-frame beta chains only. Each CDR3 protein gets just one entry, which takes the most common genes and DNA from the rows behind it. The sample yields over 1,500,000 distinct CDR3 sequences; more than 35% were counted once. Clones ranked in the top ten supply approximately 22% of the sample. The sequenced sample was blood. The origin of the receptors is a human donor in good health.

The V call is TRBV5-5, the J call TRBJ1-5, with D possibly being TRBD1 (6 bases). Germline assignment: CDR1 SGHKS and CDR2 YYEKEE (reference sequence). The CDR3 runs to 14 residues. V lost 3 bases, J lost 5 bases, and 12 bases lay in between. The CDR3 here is CASSYRDTDQPQHF. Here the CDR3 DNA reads TGTGCCAGCAGCTACCGGGACACCGATCAGCCCCAGCATTTT.

This CDR3 is CASSPGLVNDEQYF. Written as DNA, the CDR3 is TGTGCCAGCAGCCCGGGACTAGTTAACGACGAGCAGTACTTC. The chain couples TRBV7-3 to TRBJ2-7; the match to TRBD2 covers 8 bases. Germline V gives CDR1 SGHTA, CDR2 FQGTGA. V gave up 5 bases and J gave up 5 bases; unmatched junction bases: 8. The CDR3 sequence is 14 residues long. Variable domain in full (rest from reference TRBV7-3 and TRBJ2-7): GAGVSQTPSNKVTEKGKYVELRCDPISGHTALYWYRQSLGQGPEFLIYFQGTGAADDSGLPNDRFFAVRPEGSVSTLKIQRTERGDSAVYLCASSPGLVNDEQYFGPGTRLTVT.

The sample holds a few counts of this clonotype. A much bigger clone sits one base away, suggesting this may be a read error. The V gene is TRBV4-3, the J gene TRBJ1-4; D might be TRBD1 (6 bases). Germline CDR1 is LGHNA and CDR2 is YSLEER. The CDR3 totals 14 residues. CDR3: CASSFRQEDEKRFF. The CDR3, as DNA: TGCGCCAGCAGCTTTCGACAGGAGGATGAAAAACGGTTTTTT.

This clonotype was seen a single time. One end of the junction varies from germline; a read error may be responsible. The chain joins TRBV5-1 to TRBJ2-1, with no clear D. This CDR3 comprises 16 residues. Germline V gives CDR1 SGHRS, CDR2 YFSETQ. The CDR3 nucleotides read TGCGCCAGCAGCTTGGTAACCTTCGGATCCTGCAATGAGCAGTTCTTC. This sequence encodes CASSLVTFGSCNEQFF.

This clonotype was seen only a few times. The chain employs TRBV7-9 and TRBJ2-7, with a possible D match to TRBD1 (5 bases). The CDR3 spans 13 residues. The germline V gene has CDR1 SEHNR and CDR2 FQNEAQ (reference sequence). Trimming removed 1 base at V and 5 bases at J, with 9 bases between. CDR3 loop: CASSLDFRDEQYF. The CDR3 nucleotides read TGTGCCAGCAGCTTAGACTTCAGGGACGAGCAGTACTTC. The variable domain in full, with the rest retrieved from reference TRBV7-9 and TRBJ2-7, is DTGVSQNPRHKITKRGQNVTFRCDPISEHNRLYWYRQTLGQGPEFLTYFQNEAQLEKSRLLSDRFSAERPKGSFSTLEIQRTEQGDSAMYLCASSLDFRDEQYFGPGTRLTVT.

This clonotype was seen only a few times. This CDR3 is CSVEDRGLRGYTF. The DNA of the CDR3 is TGCAGCGTTGAGGACCGGGGGCTGCGCGGCTACACCTTC. The genes are TRBV29-1 and TRBJ1-2; D is possibly TRBD1 (6 bases). Germline V gives CDR1 SQVTM, CDR2 ANQGSEA. V lost 3 bases to trimming and J lost 8 bases, with 16 bases between them. This CDR3 contains 13 residues.

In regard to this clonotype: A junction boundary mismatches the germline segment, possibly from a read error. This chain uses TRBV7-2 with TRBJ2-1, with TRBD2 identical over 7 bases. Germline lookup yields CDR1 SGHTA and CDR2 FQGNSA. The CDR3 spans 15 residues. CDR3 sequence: CAGSLARASGGEQFF. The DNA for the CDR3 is TGTGCCGGCAGCTTAGCGAGAGCGTCGGGGGGTGAGCAGTTCTTC. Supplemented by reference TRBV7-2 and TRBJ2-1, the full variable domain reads GAGVSQSPSNKVTEKGKDVELRCDPISGHTALYWYRQSLGQGLEFLIYFQGNSAPDKSGLPSDRFSAERTGGSVSTLTIQRTQQEDSAVYLCAGSLARASGGEQFFGPGTRLTVL.

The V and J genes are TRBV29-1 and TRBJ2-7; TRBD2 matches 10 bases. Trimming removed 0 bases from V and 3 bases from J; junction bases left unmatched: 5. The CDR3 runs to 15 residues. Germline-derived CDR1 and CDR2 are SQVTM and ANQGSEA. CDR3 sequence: CSVEDGTSGDYEQYF. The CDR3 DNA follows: TGCAGCGTTGAAGATGGCACTAGCGGGGACTACGAGCAGTACTTC.

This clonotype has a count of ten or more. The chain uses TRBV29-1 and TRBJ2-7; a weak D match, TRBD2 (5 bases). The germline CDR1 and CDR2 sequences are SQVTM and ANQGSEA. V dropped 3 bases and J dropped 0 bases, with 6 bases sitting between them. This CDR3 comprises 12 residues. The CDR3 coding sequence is TGCAGCGTTGATGGAGGCTCCTACGAGCAGTACTTC. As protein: CSVDGGSYEQYF.

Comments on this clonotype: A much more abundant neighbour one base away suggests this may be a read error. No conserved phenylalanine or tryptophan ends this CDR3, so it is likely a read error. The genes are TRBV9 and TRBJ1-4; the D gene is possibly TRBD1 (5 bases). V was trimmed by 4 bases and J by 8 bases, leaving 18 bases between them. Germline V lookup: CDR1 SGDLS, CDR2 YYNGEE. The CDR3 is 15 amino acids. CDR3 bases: TGTGCCAGCAGCCCGTGGAAGGGGAATGGGGAAAAACTGTTTTGT. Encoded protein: CASSPWKGNGEKLFC.

CDR3: CSARDPLTGSSTDTQYF. CDR3 nucleotides: TGCAGTGCTAGAGACCCACTAACGGGGTCTAGCACAGATACGCAGTATTTT. This chain joins TRBV20-1 and TRBJ2-3; TRBD2 might be the D (5 bases). The CDR3 has 17 residues. V was trimmed by 0 bases and J by 0 bases, leaving 16 bases between them. The V gene's germline CDR1 is DFQATT and CDR2 SNEGSKA (reference sequence).

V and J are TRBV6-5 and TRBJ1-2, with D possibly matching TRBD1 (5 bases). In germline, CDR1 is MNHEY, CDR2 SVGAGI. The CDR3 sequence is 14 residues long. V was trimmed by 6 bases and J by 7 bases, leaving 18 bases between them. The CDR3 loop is CASRAEGARSGYTF. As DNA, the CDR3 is TGTGCCAGCAGGGCCGAAGGGGCGCGTTCTGGCTACACCTTC.

CDR3 DNA sequence: TGTGCCAGCAGTTACCCGAGGAGACACCCGAACGCAACTAATGAAAAACTGTTTTTT. Translated, it gives CASSYPRRHPNATNEKLFF. The gene calls are TRBV6-5 and TRBJ1-4, with D hard to call. Trimming removed 2 bases from V and 0 bases from J, with 19 bases in between. The CDR3 consists of 19 residues. CDR1 is MNHEY and CDR2 is SVGAGI in the germline V gene.

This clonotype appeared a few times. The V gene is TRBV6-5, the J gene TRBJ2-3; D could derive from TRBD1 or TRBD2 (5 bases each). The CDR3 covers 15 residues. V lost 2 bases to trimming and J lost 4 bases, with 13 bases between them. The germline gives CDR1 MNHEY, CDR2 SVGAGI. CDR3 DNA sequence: TGTGCCAGCAGTTACGTCCGGGGACGGGCAGATACGCAGTATTTT. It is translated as CASSYVRGRADTQYF.